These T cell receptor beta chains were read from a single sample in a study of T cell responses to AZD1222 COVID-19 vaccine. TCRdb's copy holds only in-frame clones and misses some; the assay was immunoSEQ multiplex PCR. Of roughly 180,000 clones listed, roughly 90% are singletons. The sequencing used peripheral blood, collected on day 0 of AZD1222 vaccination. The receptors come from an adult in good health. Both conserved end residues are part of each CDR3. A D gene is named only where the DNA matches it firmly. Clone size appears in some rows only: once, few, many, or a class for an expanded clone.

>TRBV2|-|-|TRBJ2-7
CASSELATNEQYF
TGTGCCAGCAGTGAACTAGCGACAAACGAGCAGTACTTC
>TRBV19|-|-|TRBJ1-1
CASRVTGGVTEAFF
TGTGCCAGTAGGGTGACGGGTGGGGTCACTGAAGCTTTCTTT
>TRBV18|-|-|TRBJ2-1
CASSPSSPSSYNEQFF
TGTGCCAGCTCACCATCTTCTCCGAGCTCCTACAATGAGCAGTTCTTC
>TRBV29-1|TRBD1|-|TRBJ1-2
CSVVETGRPPVF
TGCAGCGTTGTTGAGACAGGGAGGCCGCCGGTCTTC
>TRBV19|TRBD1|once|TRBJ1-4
CASSRDRGPNEKLFF
TGTGCCAGTAGCCGCGACAGGGGCCCTAATGAAAAACTGTTTTTT
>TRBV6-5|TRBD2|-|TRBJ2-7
CASSTRGLAAYEQYF
TGTGCCAGCAGTACCCGGGGACTAGCGGCCTACGAGCAGTACTTC
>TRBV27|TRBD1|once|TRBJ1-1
CASSQTGQGGFPYTEAFF
TGTGCCAGCAGTCAGACGGGACAGGGTGGCTTCCCGTACACTGAAGCTTTCTTT
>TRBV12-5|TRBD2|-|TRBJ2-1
CASGLLGAGGEGDEQFF
TGTGCTAGTGGTTTGTTGGGAGCGGGAGGAGAGGGCGATGAGCAGTTCTTC
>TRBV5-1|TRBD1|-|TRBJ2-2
CASSRTGSNTGELFF
TGCGCCAGCAGTAGGACAGGGTCGAACACCGGGGAGCTGTTTTTT
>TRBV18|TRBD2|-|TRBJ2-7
CASSPVSGTSGRRSYEQYF
TGTGCCAGCTCACCAGTTTCGGGGACTAGCGGGAGAAGGTCCTACGAGCAGTACTTC
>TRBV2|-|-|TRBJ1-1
CASYGRRLNTEAFF
TGTGCCAGCTATGGTCGGCGGCTGAACACTGAAGCTTTCTTT
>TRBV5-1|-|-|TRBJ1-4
CASSPDSHNEKLFF
TGCGCCAGCAGCCCTGACAGCCATAATGAAAAACTGTTTTTT
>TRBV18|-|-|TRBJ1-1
CASSPLVGVGLENTEAFF
TGTGCCAGCTCACCCCTTGTGGGGGTAGGGTTGGAGAACACTGAAGCTTTCTTT
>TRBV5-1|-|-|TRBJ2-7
CASRQNARGNNYEQYF
TGCGCCAGCAGACAAAACGCCAGGGGAAACAACTACGAGCAGTACTTC
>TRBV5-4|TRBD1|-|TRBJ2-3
CASSSDRAGTDTQYF
TGTGCCAGCAGCTCGGACAGGGCGGGCACAGATACGCAGTATTTT